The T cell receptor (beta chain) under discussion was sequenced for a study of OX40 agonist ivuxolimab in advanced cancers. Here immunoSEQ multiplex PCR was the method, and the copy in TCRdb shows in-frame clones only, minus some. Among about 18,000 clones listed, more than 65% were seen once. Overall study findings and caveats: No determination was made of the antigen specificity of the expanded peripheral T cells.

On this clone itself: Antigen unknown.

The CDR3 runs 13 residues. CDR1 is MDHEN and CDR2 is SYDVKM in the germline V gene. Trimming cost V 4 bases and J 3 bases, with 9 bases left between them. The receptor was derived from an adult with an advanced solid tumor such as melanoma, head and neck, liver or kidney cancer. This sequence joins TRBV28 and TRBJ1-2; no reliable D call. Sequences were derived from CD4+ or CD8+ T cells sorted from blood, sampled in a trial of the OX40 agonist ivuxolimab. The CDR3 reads CASSSNPDYGYTF. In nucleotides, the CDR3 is TGTGCCAGCAGTTCTAACCCGGACTATGGCTACACCTTC.